A single sample is the source of the 20 T cell receptor beta chains below, sequenced in a study of blood T cell repertoires in COVID-19. Clones were read by immunoSEQ multiplex PCR, and TCRdb kept only the in-frame ones, dropping some. The sample includes some 290,000 clones, approximately 90% of them seen just once. Sequences were obtained from PBMCs or T cells enriched from blood (not recorded which). All receptors come from a woman between 35 and 50 years old with acute COVID-19.

The V gene is TRBV6-5, the J gene TRBJ2-1, with 7 bases fitting TRBD1. CDR1 and CDR2 (germline): MNHEY, SVGAGI. The V gene end was trimmed by 5 bases and the J gene end by 2 bases; junction bases not matched to a gene: 6. The CDR3 has 15 amino acids. DNA of the CDR3: TGTGCCAGCAGTATCACGGGACAGACCTACAATGAGCAGTTCTTC. This translates into CASSITGQTYNEQFF.

This chain uses TRBV27 with TRBJ2-3; TRBD2 is a possible D gene (7 bases). Between the trimmed V and J ends, which lost 3 bases and 2 bases, there was a span of 12 bases. The CDR3 contains 15 residues. The V gene's germline CDR1 is MNHEY and CDR2 SMNVEV (reference sequence). CDR3 in amino acids: CASSFNGGLTDTQYF. As DNA, the CDR3 is TGTGCCAGCAGTTTTAACGGGGGGCTCACAGATACGCAGTATTTT.

This clone was seen only a few times. The genes are TRBV10-1 and TRBJ2-1, with a possible D match to TRBD1 (6 bases). Trimming shortened V by 5 bases and J by 0 bases, and 11 bases separated the two germline ends. The CDR3 is 15 amino acids. Germline CDR1 reads WNHNN; CDR2 reads SYGVQD (reference sequence). This chain's CDR3 is CASSTGQSSYNEQFF. DNA of the CDR3: TGCGCCAGCAGTACGGGACAAAGCTCCTACAATGAGCAGTTCTTC.

The V and J genes are TRBV18 and TRBJ2-4; D may be TRBD1 (6 bases). CDR1 KGHSH and CDR2 LQKENI come from the germline V gene. V lost 4 bases and J lost 0, with 16 bases in between. The CDR3 covers 17 residues. The CDR3 reads CASSLTGRLGAKNIQYF. As DNA, the CDR3 is TGTGCCAGCTCACTTACAGGGCGGCTGGGAGCCAAAAACATTCAGTACTTC.

The sample holds a few counts of this clone. V usage is TRBV5-1 and J usage is TRBJ1-4; D remains ambiguous. Germline V lookup: CDR1 SGHRS, CDR2 YFSETQ. The length of the CDR3 is 14 residues. Trimming pared 1 base from V and 8 bases from J, leaving 12 bases between. CDR3 bases: TGCGCCAGCAGCTTGCCGGGTGGTGGAGAAAAACTGTTTTTT. Translated: CASSLPGGGEKLFF.

CDR3 sequence (DNA): TGTGCCAGCAGCTTAGCCAGACTGCTCTCCTACGAGCAGTACTTC. Its translation is CASSLARLLSYEQYF. The chain links TRBV7-2 to TRBJ2-7; no clear D. There are 15 residues in the CDR3. With 0 bases removed from V and 0 bases from J, the gap between germline ends came to 9 bases. The V gene's germline CDR1 is SGHTA and CDR2 FQGNSA.

This clone has a single count. The chain uses TRBV2 and TRBJ1-2, with D possibly matching TRBD1 (6 bases). Trimming pared 1 base from V and 4 bases from J, leaving 13 bases between. The CDR3 runs to 15 residues. CDR1 is SNHLY, CDR2 FYNNEI, per germline. The CDR3 sequence: CASSEGLTGSYGYTF. The CDR3 DNA sequence: TGTGCCAGCAGTGAAGGGTTGACAGGCAGCTATGGCTACACCTTC.

The rearrangement uses TRBV6-5 and TRBJ2-7; the match to TRBD1 covers 9 bases. The CDR3 loop spans 14 amino acids. The V gene's germline CDR1 is MNHEY and CDR2 SVGAGI. Losses at the gene ends were 6 bases for V and 3 bases for J; bases not matched to a gene: 6. The CDR3, as DNA: TGTGCCAGCAGGAAAGGGACAGGGAGCTACGAGCAGTACTTC. Its translation is CASRKGTGSYEQYF.

This chain uses TRBV15 with TRBJ2-3; 9 bases agree with TRBD2. Unmatched junction bases numbered 2, after V lost 7 bases and J lost 0 bases. Looked up from germline, CDR1 is LNHNV and CDR2 is YYDKDF (reference sequence). The CDR3 runs 14 residues. The CDR3 coding sequence is TGTGCCACCATGCGGGGGGGCAGCACAGATACGCAGTATTTT. Its translation: CATMRGGSTDTQYF. The variable domain in full, with the rest retrieved from reference TRBV15 and TRBJ2-3, is DAMVIQNPRYQVTQFGKPVTLSCSQTLNHNVMYWYQQKSSQAPKLLFHYYDKDFNNEADTPDNFQSRRPNTSFCFLDIRSPGLGDTAMYLCATMRGGSTDTQYFGPGTRLTVL.

The rearrangement joins TRBV11-2 to TRBJ1-3; 7 positions agree with TRBD1. The V gene's germline CDR1 is SGHAT and CDR2 FQNNGV. CDR3 length equals 14 residues. Trimming cost V 5 bases and J 2 bases; bases outside gene matches: 3. The CDR3 here is CASSQDRAGNTIYF. In DNA, the CDR3 is TGTGCCAGCAGCCAAGACAGGGCTGGAAACACCATATATTTT. The full variable domain, in which reference TRBV11-2 and TRBJ1-3 provide the parts outside the CDR3, is EAGVAQSPRYKIIEKRQSVAFWCNPISGHATLYWYQQILGQGPKLLIQFQNNGVVDDSQLPKDRFSAERLKGVDSTLKIQPAKLEDSAVYLCASSQDRAGNTIYFGEGSWLTVV.

This rearrangement joins TRBV11-2 to TRBJ2-2; D uncertain. Germline V gene sequence: CDR1 SGHAT, CDR2 FQNNGV. Deletions cut 1 base from V and 6 bases from J, with 6 bases between. The CDR3 loop spans 13 amino acids. CDR3 nucleotides: TGTGCCAGCAGCTTAGGTCGGTCCGGGGAGCTGTTTTTT. As protein: CASSLGRSGELFF. The full variable domain, rest sourced from reference TRBV11-2 and TRBJ2-2, is EAGVAQSPRYKIIEKRQSVAFWCNPISGHATLYWYQQILGQGPKLLIQFQNNGVVDDSQLPKDRFSAERLKGVDSTLKIQPAKLEDSAVYLCASSLGRSGELFFGEGSRLTVL.

The chain employs TRBV6-5 and TRBJ2-7, with TRBD1 matching over 7 bases. This CDR3 has 15 amino acids. Germline trimming cut 4 bases from V and 0 bases from J; bases unmatched to any gene: 6. Germline CDR1 MNHEY, CDR2 SVGAGI. DNA for the CDR3: TGTGCCAGCAGTTGGGACAGCGGTAGCTCCTACGAGCAGTACTTC. Protein product: CASSWDSGSSYEQYF.

The chain links TRBV2 to TRBJ1-2, with TRBD1 matching 7 bases. The length of the CDR3 is 14 residues. The J segment lost 6 bases and the V segment lost 2 bases, leaving 6 bases of the junction unmatched. CDR1 and CDR2 (germline): SNHLY, FYNNEI. The CDR3 loop is CASSENRGFDGYTF. For the CDR3, the DNA is TGTGCCAGCAGTGAAAACAGGGGCTTTGATGGCTACACCTTC.

The chain combines TRBV27 with TRBJ2-1; 10 positions agree with TRBD2. This CDR3 is built from 16 residues. Germline V gives CDR1 MNHEY, CDR2 SMNVEV (reference sequence). Trimming removed 5 bases from V and 5 bases from J; junction bases left unmatched: 9. The CDR3 protein is CASSPLLAGRDNEQFF. The CDR3 coding sequence is TGTGCCAGCAGTCCCCTACTAGCGGGGCGTGACAATGAGCAGTTCTTC.

CDR3 coding DNA: TGTGCCAGCAGTTTAGGATACGGGACAAATAATTCACCCCTCCACTTT. As protein: CASSLGYGTNNSPLHF. The V and J genes are TRBV28 and TRBJ1-6; TRBD1 is a possible D gene (6 bases). Trimming pared 2 bases from V and 5 bases from J, leaving 13 bases between. The CDR3 loop spans 16 amino acids. Germline V lookup: CDR1 MDHEN, CDR2 SYDVKM.

The J gene is TRBJ2-7, the V gene TRBV28; weak D call: TRBD1 (6 bases). V shed 5 bases and J shed 2 bases, with 16 bases lying between them. Germline lookup yields CDR1 MDHEN and CDR2 SYDVKM. The CDR3 consists of 15 residues. In DNA, the CDR3 is TGTGCCAGCAGTCAAACGACAGGCTACACCTACGAGCAGTACTTC. This encodes CASSQTTGYTYEQYF.

Within the sample, this clone is medium-sized. The chain employs TRBV27 and TRBJ2-1; possibly TRBD2 for D (6 bases). V lost 2 bases and J lost 9, with 8 bases in between. The germline CDR1 and CDR2 sequences are MNHEY and SMNVEV (reference sequence). The CDR3 has 12 amino acids. CDR3 sequence: CASSLGGTEQFF. Written as DNA, the CDR3 is TGTGCCAGCAGTTTAGGAGGGACTGAGCAGTTCTTC.

The CDR3 region is CASSTTSTSDTQYF. DNA for the CDR3: TGTGCCAGCAGCACTACTAGCACCAGCGATACGCAGTATTTT. The rearrangement links TRBV7-2 to TRBJ2-3; D is perhaps TRBD2 (6 bases). The CDR3 covers 14 residues. Germline V gives CDR1 SGHTA, CDR2 FQGNSA. Deletions cut 5 bases from V and 6 bases from J, with 15 bases between.

This clone was seen just once. The chain employs TRBV9 and TRBJ2-3; maybe TRBD1 (6 bases). With 0 bases removed from V and 2 bases from J, the gap between germline ends came to 10 bases. The CDR3 extends over 15 amino acids. Germline CDR1 SGDLS, CDR2 YYNGEE. CDR3 loop: CASSVGQGTTDTQYF. The CDR3, as DNA: TGTGCCAGCAGCGTAGGGCAGGGGACCACAGATACGCAGTATTTT. The full variable domain, completed using reference TRBV9 and TRBJ2-3, is DSGVTQTPKHLITATGQRVTLRCSPRSGDLSVYWYQQSLDQGLQFLIQYYNGEERAKGNILERFSAQQFPDLHSELNLSSLELGDSALYFCASSVGQGTTDTQYFGPGTRLTVL.

The V and J genes are TRBV4-1 and TRBJ2-2, with 11 nucleotides matching TRBD2. Trimming at V came to 1 base and at J to 4 bases, leaving 5 bases not matched to a gene. Per the germline V gene, CDR1 is MGHRA and CDR2 is YSYEKL. The CDR3 consists of 17 residues. The CDR3 spells CASSQALAGVRTGELFF. CDR3 DNA: TGCGCCAGCAGCCAAGCACTAGCGGGGGTTCGCACCGGGGAGCTGTTTTTT.